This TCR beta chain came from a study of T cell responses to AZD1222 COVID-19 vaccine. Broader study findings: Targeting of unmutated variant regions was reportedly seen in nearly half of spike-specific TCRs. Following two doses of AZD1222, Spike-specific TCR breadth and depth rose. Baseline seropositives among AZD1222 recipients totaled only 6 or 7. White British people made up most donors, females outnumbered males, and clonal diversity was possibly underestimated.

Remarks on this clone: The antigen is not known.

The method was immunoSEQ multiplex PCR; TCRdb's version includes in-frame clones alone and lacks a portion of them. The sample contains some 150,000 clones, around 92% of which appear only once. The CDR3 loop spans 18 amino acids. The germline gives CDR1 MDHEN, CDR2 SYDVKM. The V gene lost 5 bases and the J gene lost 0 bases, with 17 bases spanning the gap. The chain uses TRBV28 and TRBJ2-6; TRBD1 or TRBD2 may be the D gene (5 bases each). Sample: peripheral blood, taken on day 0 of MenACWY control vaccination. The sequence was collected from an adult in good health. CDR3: CASSPNYGALSGANVLTF. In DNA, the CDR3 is TGTGCCAGCAGTCCCAACTACGGGGCACTCTCTGGGGCCAACGTCCTGACTTTC. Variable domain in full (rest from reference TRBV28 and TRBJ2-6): DVKVTQSSRYLVKRTGEKVFLECVQDMDHENMFWYRQDPGLGLRLIYFSYDVKMKEKGDIPEGYSVSREKKERFSLILESASTNQTSMYLCASSPNYGALSGANVLTFGAGSRLTVL.